Following are 2 T cell receptor beta chains from one sample sequenced in a study of blood T cell repertoires in COVID-19. Generated by immunoSEQ multiplex PCR, the TCRdb table keeps only in-frame clones and is missing some. The data contain about 120,000 clones, roughly 89% of them singletons. What was sequenced was peripheral blood. The origin of the receptors is a human donor with acute or convalescent COVID-19. The donor label of this sample is uncertain.

The J gene is TRBJ1-2, the V gene TRBV10-3; D possibly corresponds to TRBD1 (5 bases). The V end was cut by 6 bases, the J end by 5 bases, with 10 bases between. The CDR3 loop spans 12 amino acids. Germline V CDR1 and CDR2: ENHRY, SYGVKD. CDR3 region: CAISGTSYGYTF. Written as DNA, the CDR3 is TGTGCCATCAGCGGGACTAGTTATGGCTACACCTTC.

The J gene is TRBJ2-1, the V gene TRBV24-1, with a possible D match to TRBD2 (6 bases). This CDR3 spans 15 amino acids. V was pared by 1 base and J by 6 bases, with 12 bases between. Germline V gene data show CDR1 as KGHDR and CDR2 as SFDVKD. The CDR3 sequence is CATSDLLGGLNEQFF. The CDR3 DNA reads TGTGCCACCAGTGATTTATTGGGGGGTCTCAATGAGCAGTTCTTC.